What follows describes a single TCR beta chain. This CDR3 comprises 15 residues. Germline V CDR1 and CDR2: SGHKS, YYEKEE (reference sequence). V trimming: 7 bases; J trimming: 2 bases; junction bases outside the gene matches: 8. This entry is derived from a study of blood T cell repertoires in COVID-19. Background on the study: Researchers got acute and convalescent COVID-19 samples from the United States, Italy and Spain.

Here immunoSEQ multiplex PCR was the method, and the copy in TCRdb shows in-frame clones only, minus some. Of about 130,000 clones in the sample, about 85% were seen once. What was sequenced was peripheral blood. This chain connects TRBV5-5 to TRBJ2-1; 8 bases are a match to TRBD2. The clonotype originates from a man older than 75 with active or convalescent COVID-19. The chain's CDR3 is CASGGRRLTYNEQFF. CDR3 in DNA: TGTGCCAGCGGCGGGAGGCGCCTAACCTACAATGAGCAGTTCTTC.